This T cell receptor (beta chain) comes out of a study of T cells after yellow fever vaccination. This clonotype was detected a few times. CDR3 length: 15 residues. Germline V lookup: CDR1 LGHNT, CDR2 FRNRAP. The V gene lost 5 bases and the J gene lost 4 bases, with 17 bases spanning the gap. MiXCR was run by TCRdb on the 5' RACE reads, yielding one entry per CDR3 protein. The repertoire holds about 340,000 distinct CDR3 sequences, with around an eighth as singletons. The J gene is TRBJ1-1, the V gene TRBV12-5, with a possible D match to TRBD1 (6 bases). The sample here was CD4+ T cells sorted from PBMCs, taken 15 days after the yellow fever booster vaccination. The receptor was isolated from a man between 18 and 35 years old who received the YFV17D yellow fever vaccine. The CDR3 coding sequence is TGTGCTAGTGGTATCCGACAGGTTCGGGTCACTGAAGCTTTCTTT. Protein: CASGIRQVRVTEAFF.